What follows describes a single T cell receptor beta chain. These data come from a study of blood T cell repertoires in COVID-19. The trim removed 0 bases at V and 8 bases at J, leaving 7 bases unmatched. Germline loops: CDR1 MGHRA, CDR2 YSYEKL. This CDR3 is built from 16 residues. Sequencing was performed with immunoSEQ multiplex PCR; in TCRdb, only in-frame clones are kept and a portion is missing. The sample has more than 85,000 clones, about 84% seen once; the top ten hold approximately 25%. Sequencing used peripheral blood. The receptor's source is a human donor in a cohort sampled during active COVID-19. The chain combines TRBV4-1 with TRBJ1-4, with 9 bases lining up with TRBD1. The CDR3 loop is CASSQDGTGLGEKLFF. The DNA of the CDR3 is TGCGCCAGCAGCCAAGACGGGACAGGGTTAGGGGAAAAACTGTTTTTT.